Below are 21 T cell receptor beta chains sequenced from a single sample in a study of T cells in Graves' hyperthyroidism and ophthalmopathy. TCR beta CDR3 region amplification was performed from RNA transcripts. During a first-round RT-PCR of the TCR CDR3, the HTBI primer set was used. Each CDR3 protein is one row after TCRdb ran MiXCR on the multiplex PCR reads. The profile shows about 500,000 distinct CDR3 sequences, about 15% of them singletons. The sequenced material came from blood. Receptor source: a woman younger than 30 with Graves' ophthalmopathy.

V and J are TRBV5-1 and TRBJ1-2; possibly TRBD1 for D (6 bases). Per the germline V gene, CDR1 is SGHRS and CDR2 is YFSETQ. Trimming stripped 0 bases from V and 6 bases from J, with 12 bases between. The CDR3 has 14 residues. The CDR3 DNA sequence: TGCGCCAGCAGCTTGGAATATCAGGGGAATGGCTACACCTTC. Its translation is CASSLEYQGNGYTF. Filled out from reference TRBV5-1 and TRBJ1-2, the complete variable domain reads KAGVTQTPRYLIKTRGQQVTLSCSPISGHRSVSWYQQTPGQGLQFLFEYFSETQRNKGNFPGRFSGRQFSNSRSEMNVSTLELGDSALYLCASSLEYQGNGYTFGSGTRLTVV.

The chain has TRBV20-1 and TRBJ2-6, with D possibly TRBD2 on 5 matching bases. This CDR3 comprises 13 residues. CDR1 is DFQATT and CDR2 is SNEGSKA in the germline V gene (reference sequence). Trimming pared 4 bases from V and 7 bases from J, leaving 11 bases between. The CDR3 region is CSAKLTGANVLTF. The CDR3 DNA reads as TGCAGTGCTAAACTGACGGGAGCCAACGTCCTGACTTTC.

This clonotype was counted many times. This rearrangement joins TRBV4-1 to TRBJ2-7, with 8 nucleotides matching TRBD2. Germline CDR1 MGHRA, CDR2 YSYEKL. The CDR3 loop spans 15 amino acids. Trimming took 3 bases from V and 2 from J; bases not matched to a gene: 6. The CDR3 sequence: CASSQRGVNPYEQYF. The CDR3 DNA follows: TGCGCCAGCAGCCAGCGGGGGGTTAATCCCTACGAGCAGTACTTC.

V usage is TRBV28 and J usage is TRBJ1-5, with 7 bases fitting TRBD1. The CDR3 has 15 residues. With V trimmed by 4 bases and J by 7 bases, 10 bases remained unmatched. CDR1 MDHEN and CDR2 SYDVKM come from the germline V gene. CDR3 DNA: TGTGCCAGCAGTTCCGCCGGGACAGCCGCACAGCCCCAGCATTTT. This translates into CASSSAGTAAQPQHF.

This clonotype was seen at least ten times. CDR3: CASSERLRGNTEAFF. CDR3 bases: TGTGCCAGCAGTGAACGTTTACGGGGGAACACTGAAGCTTTCTTT. The chain recombines TRBV6-1 with TRBJ1-1, with D hard to call. The CDR3 spans 15 residues. V was shortened by 2 bases and J by 1 base, with 11 bases between the two germline ends. Germline CDR1 is MNHNS and CDR2 is SASEGT.

The chain couples TRBV7-9 to TRBJ2-5; D remains ambiguous. CDR3 length: 14 residues. V lost 3 bases and J lost 5, with 13 bases in between. Germline lookup yields CDR1 SEHNR and CDR2 FQNEAQ (reference sequence). CDR3 amino acids: CASSFTVAWETQYF. As DNA, the CDR3 is TGTGCCAGCAGCTTCACAGTGGCTTGGGAGACCCAGTACTTC. Using reference TRBV7-9 and TRBJ2-5 for the parts outside the CDR3, the full variable domain is DTGVSQNPRHKITKRGQNVTFRCDPISEHNRLYWYRQTLGQGPEFLTYFQNEAQLEKSRLLSDRFSAERPKGSFSTLEIQRTEQGDSAMYLCASSFTVAWETQYFGPGTRLLVL.

This clonotype was counted a few times. This may come from a read error, since a much larger clone is one base off. The rearrangement joins TRBV13 to TRBJ2-3; 7 nucleotides align to TRBD1. The CDR3 sequence is 13 residues long. Germline V CDR1 and CDR2: PRHDT, FYEKMQ (reference sequence). V lost 4 bases to trimming and J lost 5 bases; unmatched junction nucleotides: 3. CDR3 coding DNA: TGTGCCAGCAGCTCATCAGGGGGAGATACGCAGTATTTT. Its protein product is CASSSSGGDTQYF.

The table lists this clonotype with a few counts. This chain links TRBV7-6 with TRBJ2-5; 8 bases line up with TRBD2. V was clipped by 8 bases and J by 2 bases; unmatched bases: 7. This CDR3 is built from 14 residues. CDR1 and CDR2 from the germline V gene are SGHVS and FNYEAQ. The CDR3: CASGPSGRQETQYF. The CDR3 nucleotides read TGTGCCAGCGGACCTAGCGGGCGACAAGAGACCCAGTACTTC.

This clonotype was observed many times. The genes are TRBV7-2 and TRBJ1-5; the D is unclear. Germline CDR1 and CDR2: SGHTA and FQGNSA. The CDR3 has 15 amino acids. The germline V and J ends were trimmed by 5 bases and 3 bases, with 14 bases remaining between them. CDR3 in amino acids: CASSVSTGFNQPQHF. CDR3 DNA: TGTGCCAGCAGCGTATCGACGGGATTCAATCAGCCCCAGCATTTT. The complete variable domain, with remaining parts taken from reference TRBV7-2 and TRBJ1-5, reads GAGVSQSPSNKVTEKGKDVELRCDPISGHTALYWYRQSLGQGLEFLIYFQGNSAPDKSGLPSDRFSAERTGGSVSTLTIQRTQQEDSAVYLCASSVSTGFNQPQHFGDGTRLSIL.

This clonotype was seen a handful of times. The genes are TRBV20-1 and TRBJ1-1; D may be TRBD1 (5 bases). Germline CDR1 and CDR2: DFQATT and SNEGSKA (reference sequence). The CDR3 totals 11 residues. This CDR3 is CGTRANTEAFF. As DNA, the CDR3 is TGCGGAACCAGGGCGAACACTGAAGCTTTCTTT.

This clonotype was picked up a small number of times. The chain employs TRBV9 and TRBJ2-7, with D unresolved. Trimming shortened V by 0 bases and J by 6 bases, and 13 bases separated the two germline ends. The CDR3 runs 14 residues. Germline V lookup: CDR1 SGDLS, CDR2 YYNGEE. The CDR3 nucleotides are TGTGCCAGCAGCGTAGCTGATCCTGGGTCCGAGCAGTACTTC. It encodes CASSVADPGSEQYF.

A few counts support this clonotype. This chain connects TRBV2 to TRBJ1-2; 7 positions match TRBD1. CDR1 SNHLY and CDR2 FYNNEI come from the germline V gene. Unmatched junction bases numbered 14, after V lost 6 bases and J lost 10 bases. The CDR3 loop spans 14 amino acids. The CDR3 here is CASSKGARGPYYTF. The CDR3 DNA is TGTGCCAGCAGCAAGGGGGCGCGGGGGCCCTACTACACCTTC.

This clonotype was seen repeatedly, ten times or more. V and J are TRBV7-2 and TRBJ1-1; no firm D call. This CDR3 region has 16 residues. Germline lookup yields CDR1 SGHTA and CDR2 FQGNSA. V lost 1 base and J 1 base, leaving 13 bases between the germline ends. The CDR3 bases are TGTGCCAGCAGCTTAGACGCGGGGTCCGGGAACACTGAAGCTTTCTTT. Residues: CASSLDAGSGNTEAFF.

The rearrangement uses TRBV2 and TRBJ1-3; no reliable D call. CDR3 length: 15 residues. V lost 5 bases, J lost 1 base, and 12 bases lay in between. The germline CDR1 and CDR2 sequences are SNHLY and FYNNEI. The CDR3 DNA follows: TGTGCCAGCAGTATCGGAAGGTCGTCTGGAAACACCATATATTTT. It codes for CASSIGRSSGNTIYF.

This clonotype has a handful of counts. This chain connects TRBV5-4 to TRBJ2-3; TRBD2 matches at 16 bases. The ends lost 4 bases at V and 5 bases at J; junction bases unmatched: 10. Per germline, CDR1 SGHNT and CDR2 YYREEE (reference sequence). The CDR3 contains 18 residues. The CDR3 DNA is TGTGCCAGCAGCCCGGGACTAGCGGGGGGGCACGGGCTAGATACGCAGTATTTT. It codes for CASSPGLAGGHGLDTQYF.

This clonotype was recorded a few times. The chain employs TRBV24-1 and TRBJ1-1; no firm D call. The CDR3 runs 13 residues. Per the germline V gene, CDR1 is KGHDR and CDR2 is SFDVKD. V lost 1 base and J lost 1, with 3 bases in between. The CDR3 loop reads CATSDFKNTEAFF. CDR3 nucleotide sequence: TGTGCCACCAGTGATTTTAAGAACACTGAAGCTTTCTTT.

In its sample, this clonotype was seen a few times. The chain links TRBV6-4 to TRBJ2-2; D perhaps matches TRBD2 (6 bases). The V end was cut by 4 bases, the J end by 1 base, with 7 bases between. The V gene's germline CDR1 is MRHNA and CDR2 SNTAGT. The CDR3 loop spans 14 amino acids. The CDR3 DNA is TGTGCCAGCAGTGTAGCGGAGAACACCGGGGAGCTGTTTTTT. It codes for CASSVAENTGELFF.

This sequence joins TRBV7-6 and TRBJ2-1; 12 bases fit TRBD1. TRBJ2-7 matches the DNA end more closely, so the J call is doubtful. There are 15 residues in the CDR3. Germline CDR1 SGHVS, CDR2 FNYEAQ. The CDR3 sequence is CASSMGQGASNEQYF. CDR3 DNA sequence: TGTGCCAGCAGCATGGGACAGGGGGCGTCGAATGAGCAGTACTTC.

This clonotype came up a few times. Given a much more abundant clone one base away, this may be a read error. The chain employs TRBV28 and TRBJ2-7; D gene unclear. The CDR3 contains 12 residues. Germline CDR1 MDHEN, CDR2 SYDVKM. Trimming pared 4 bases from V and 2 bases from J, leaving 6 bases between. Written as DNA, the CDR3 is TGTGCCAGCAGTTCCCAGCCCTACGAGCAGTACTTC. Translation gives CASSSQPYEQYF.

This clonotype was recorded once. Compared with germline, one end of the junction differs, possibly owing to a read error. The V gene is TRBV11-2, the J gene TRBJ2-1; TRBD2 aligns across 11 bases. The CDR3 is 20 amino acids. CDR1 is SGHAT, CDR2 FQNNGV, per germline. The CDR3 is CASSQDFLAGGRFSYNEQFF. CDR3 bases: TGCGCCAGCAGCCAAGATTTCCTAGCGGGGGGCCGCTTCTCCTACAATGAGCAGTTCTTC.

This clonotype has more than one count but fewer than ten. The J gene is TRBJ1-2, the V gene TRBV12-3 or TRBV12-4; D is uncertain. Trimming removed 1 base at V and 8 bases at J, with 5 bases between. There are 11 residues in the CDR3. The CDR3 spells CASSLGAGYTF. In DNA, the CDR3 is TGTGCCAGCAGTTTAGGGGCAGGCTACACCTTC.